Each of the 15 T cell receptor beta chains below was sequenced from the same sample in a study of beta chain features in type 1 diabetes (dated by TCRdb to about 2018). The protocol used for the library was the immunoSEQ multiplex PCR assay. The High Capacity cDNA Reverse Transcription Kit was used to reverse transcribe all of the isolated RNA, meaning that expressed TCRB transcripts were what got sequenced. Here the immuneACCESS table is served through TCRdb, limited to in-frame sequences with V and J called. Missing clones are a known gap in these copies; in checked studies unresolved V genes cover under half, and the rest lacks a known reason. This sample gives fewer than 250,000 clones in total; over 8.5% of them show up just once. The leading ten clones occupy 0.03% to 0.04% of the sample. Sequencing was carried out using naive CD4+ T cells from blood. The sample's cell subset or site, from its label and the paper: true naive CD4+ T cells. Source of these receptors: a woman aged 18-29 years in good health.

CDR3 sequence reads: CASSPKGTGKNYGYTF. CDR3 nucleotides: TGTGCCAGCTCACCGAAAGGGACAGGGAAAAACTATGGCTACACCTTC. The rearrangement uses TRBV18 and TRBJ1-2; 9 nucleotides agree with TRBD1. Germline lookup yields CDR1 KGHSH and CDR2 LQKENI. V dropped 3 bases and J dropped 2; count of bases not matched to a gene: 7. CDR3 size: 16 residues.

This chain links TRBV18 with TRBJ1-6, with TRBD1 as a possible D gene (6 bases). The length of the CDR3 is 14 residues. The germline V gene has CDR1 KGHSH and CDR2 LQKENI. Trimming removed 2 bases from V and 7 bases from J, with 9 bases in between. The CDR3 sequence is CASSPKGDNSPLHF. DNA of the CDR3: TGTGCCAGCTCACCAAAGGGGGACAATTCACCCCTCCACTTT.

This clone has a handful of counts. The chain couples TRBV7-2 to TRBJ1-2, with 10 bases that match TRBD1. V trimming: 5 bases; J trimming: 4 bases; junction bases outside the gene matches: 7. The germline CDR1 and CDR2 sequences are SGHTA and FQGNSA. The CDR3 loop spans 15 amino acids. CDR3 in DNA: TGTGCCAGCAGCCCCCGGGACAGGGGTGCCTATGGCTACACCTTC. Amino acids: CASSPRDRGAYGYTF.

The V and J genes are TRBV4-2 and TRBJ2-6, with 7 nucleotides matching TRBD1. V lost 4 bases to trimming and J lost 10 bases; unmatched junction nucleotides: 10. This CDR3 region has 15 residues. The germline gives CDR1 LGHNA, CDR2 YNFKEQ. DNA for the CDR3: TGTGCCAGCAGCCCCAGGACAGGAACCTATAACGTCCTGACTTTC. Its protein product is CASSPRTGTYNVLTF.

In its sample, this clone was seen a few times. The chain combines TRBV5-4 with TRBJ1-2, with D hard to call. This CDR3 comprises 14 residues. V was clipped by 0 bases and J by 4 bases, with 10 bases between them. Germline V CDR1 and CDR2: SGHNT, YYREEE (reference sequence). CDR3 loop: CASSLAAGTYGYTF. CDR3 coding DNA: TGTGCCAGCAGCTTGGCCGCAGGTACCTATGGCTACACCTTC. The whole variable domain, filled in from reference TRBV5-4 and TRBJ1-2, reads ETGVTQSPTHLIKTRGQQVTLRCSSQSGHNTVSWYQQALGQGPQFIFQYYREEENGRGNFPPRFSGLQFPNYSSELNVNALELDDSALYLCASSLAAGTYGYTFGSGTRLTVV.

For the CDR3, the DNA is TGTGCAGGGGGCTATGGGAATCAGCCCCAGCATTTT. As protein: CAGGYGNQPQHF. This sequence joins TRBV19 and TRBJ1-5, with 7 bases aligning to TRBD1. The CDR3 length is 12 residues. Germline lookup yields CDR1 LNHDA and CDR2 SQIVND (reference sequence).

This clone was recorded a few times. The chain uses TRBV30 and TRBJ2-6; 9 bases fit TRBD1. Germline assignment: CDR1 GTSNPN and CDR2 SVGIG (reference sequence). This CDR3 spans 15 amino acids. The J segment lost 0 bases and the V segment lost 7 bases, leaving 4 bases of the junction unmatched. The CDR3 coding sequence is TGTGCCTCTGGACAGGGGAGCTCTGGGGCCAACGTCCTGACTTTC. Translated, it gives CASGQGSSGANVLTF.

This sequence joins TRBV9 and TRBJ2-1; 11 bases map to TRBD2. The CDR3 totals 15 residues. V lost 5 bases and J lost 3; bases outside the gene matches: 4. CDR1 and CDR2 (germline): SGDLS, YYNGEE. Here the CDR3 DNA reads TGTGCCAGCAGTGGACTAGCGGGTGACTACAATGAGCAGTTCTTC. It is translated as CASSGLAGDYNEQFF.

This rearrangement joins TRBV5-1 to TRBJ2-7; 13 bases are a match to TRBD2. Trimming at V came to 3 bases and at J to 2 bases, leaving 2 bases not matched to a gene. Germline CDR1 is SGHRS and CDR2 is YFSETQ. The length of the CDR3 is 15 residues. The CDR3 DNA sequence: TGCGCCAGCAGCTCGGGGACTAGCGGGACCTACGAGCAGTACTTC. This gives the protein CASSSGTSGTYEQYF.

The V call is TRBV21-1, the J call TRBJ2-5; TRBD1 was called by the table and not checked on the DNA. TRBV21-1 is shown as a pseudogene. The CDR3 runs to 17 residues. DNA of the CDR3: TGTGCCAGCAGCAAAGAGGGGGACAGGGGGCGCGCAGAGACCCAGTACTTC. Its translation is CASSKEGDRGRAETQYF.

The gene calls are TRBV5-1 and TRBJ1-2; 9 bases align to TRBD1. The ends lost 1 base at V and 6 bases at J; junction bases unmatched: 13. The CDR3 consists of 17 residues. Germline CDR1 SGHRS, CDR2 YFSETQ. CDR3 DNA: TGCGCCAGCAGCTTGCTGGCGTCCGGGACAGGGACACATGGCTACACCTTC. Translated, it gives CASSLLASGTGTHGYTF.

The chain carries TRBV29-1 and TRBJ2-3; 9 bases align to TRBD2. Germline values: CDR1 SQVTM, CDR2 ANQGSEA. The CDR3 is 13 amino acids. After removal of 6 bases from V and 1 base from J, the junction contained 2 bases not matched to a gene. The CDR3 sequence: CSVLAGGTDTQYF. The CDR3 DNA is TGCAGCGTATTAGCGGGAGGCACAGATACGCAGTATTTT.

V and J are TRBV6-1 and TRBJ1-1; D remains unclear. Trimming took off 1 base at V and 0 bases at J, with 9 bases between the two ends. The CDR3 extends over 15 amino acids. CDR1 is MNHNS, CDR2 SASEGT, per germline. CDR3 protein: CASSEDSLMNTEAFF. CDR3 bases: TGTGCCAGCAGTGAAGACAGCCTCATGAACACTGAAGCTTTCTTT.

This clone was seen more than once but under ten times. V is TRBV30 and J is TRBJ2-5; 8 bases are shared with TRBD1. This CDR3 has 14 residues. CDR1 and CDR2 (germline): GTSNPN, SVGIG (reference sequence). V trimming: 0 bases; J trimming: 11 bases; junction bases outside the gene matches: 11. The CDR3 DNA reads TGTGCCTGGAGTGTAGGGAACAGGGGGAAAGAGCAGTACTTC. This gives the protein CAWSVGNRGKEQYF.

The sample holds a few counts of this clone. The rearrangement uses TRBV4-2 and TRBJ1-4; D gene unclear. The V end lost 0 bases, the J end lost 0 bases, and 8 bases lay between the germline ends. The CDR3 extends over 16 amino acids. Germline lookup yields CDR1 LGHNA and CDR2 YNFKEQ. CDR3 sequence (DNA): TGTGCCAGCAGCCAAGATTGGAGAGCAACTAATGAAAAACTGTTTTTT. Its translation: CASSQDWRATNEKLFF.